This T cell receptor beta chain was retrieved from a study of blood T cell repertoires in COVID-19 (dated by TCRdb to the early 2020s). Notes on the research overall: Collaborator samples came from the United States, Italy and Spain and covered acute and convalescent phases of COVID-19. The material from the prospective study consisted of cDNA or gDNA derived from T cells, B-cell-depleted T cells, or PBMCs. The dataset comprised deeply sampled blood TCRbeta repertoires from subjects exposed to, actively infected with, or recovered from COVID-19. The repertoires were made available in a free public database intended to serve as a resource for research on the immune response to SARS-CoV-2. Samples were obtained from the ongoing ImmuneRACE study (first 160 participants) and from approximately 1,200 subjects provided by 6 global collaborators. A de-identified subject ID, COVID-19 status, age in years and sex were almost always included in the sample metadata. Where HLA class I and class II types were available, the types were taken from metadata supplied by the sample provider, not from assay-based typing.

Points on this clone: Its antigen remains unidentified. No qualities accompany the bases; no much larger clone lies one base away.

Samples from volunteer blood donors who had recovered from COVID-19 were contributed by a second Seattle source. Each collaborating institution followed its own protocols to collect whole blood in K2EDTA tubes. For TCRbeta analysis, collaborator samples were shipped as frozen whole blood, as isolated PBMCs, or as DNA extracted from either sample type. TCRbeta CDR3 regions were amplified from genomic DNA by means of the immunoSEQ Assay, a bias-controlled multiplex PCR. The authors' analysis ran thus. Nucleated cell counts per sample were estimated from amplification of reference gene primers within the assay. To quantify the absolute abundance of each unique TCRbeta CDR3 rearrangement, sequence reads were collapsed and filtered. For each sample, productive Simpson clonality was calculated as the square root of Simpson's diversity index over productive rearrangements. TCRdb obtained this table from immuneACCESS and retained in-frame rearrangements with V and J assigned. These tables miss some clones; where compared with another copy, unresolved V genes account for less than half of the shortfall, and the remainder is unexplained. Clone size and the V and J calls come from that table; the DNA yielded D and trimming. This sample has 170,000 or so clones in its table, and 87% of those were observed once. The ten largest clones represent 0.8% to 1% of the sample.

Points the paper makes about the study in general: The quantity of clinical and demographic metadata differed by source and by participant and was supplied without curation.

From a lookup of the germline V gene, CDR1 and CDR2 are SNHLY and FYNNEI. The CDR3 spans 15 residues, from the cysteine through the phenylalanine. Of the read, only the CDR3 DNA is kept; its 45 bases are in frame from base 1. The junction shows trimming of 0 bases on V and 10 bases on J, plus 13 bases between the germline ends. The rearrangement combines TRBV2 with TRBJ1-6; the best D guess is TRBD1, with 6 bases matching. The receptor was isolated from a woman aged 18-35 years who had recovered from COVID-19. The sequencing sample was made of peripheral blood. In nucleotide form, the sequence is TGTGCCAGCAGTGAAGCGCTCAGGGGTAACTCACCCCTCCACTTT. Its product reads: CASSEALRGNSPLHF.